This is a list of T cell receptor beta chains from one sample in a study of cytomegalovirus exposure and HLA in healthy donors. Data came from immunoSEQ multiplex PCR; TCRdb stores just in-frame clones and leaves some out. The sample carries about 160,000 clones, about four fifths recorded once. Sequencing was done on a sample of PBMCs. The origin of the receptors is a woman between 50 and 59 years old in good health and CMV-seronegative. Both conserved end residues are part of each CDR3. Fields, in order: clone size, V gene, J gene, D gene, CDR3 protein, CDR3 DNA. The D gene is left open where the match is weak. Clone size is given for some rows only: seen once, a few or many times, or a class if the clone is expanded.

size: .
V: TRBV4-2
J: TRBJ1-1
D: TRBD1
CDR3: CASSQVLHSGQGASFVTEAFF
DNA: TGTGCCAGCAGCCAAGTACTCCATTCGGGACAGGGGGCGAGTTTTGTCACTGAAGCTTTCTTT

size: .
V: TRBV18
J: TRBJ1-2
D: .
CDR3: CASSPDVNRAHYGYTF
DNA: TGTGCCAGCTCACCCGATGTAAACAGGGCCCACTATGGCTACACCTTC

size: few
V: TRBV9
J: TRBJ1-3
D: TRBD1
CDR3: CASSVRDSAGNTIYF
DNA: TGTGCCAGCAGCGTACGGGACAGTGCTGGAAACACCATATATTTT

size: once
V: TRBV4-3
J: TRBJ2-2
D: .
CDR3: CASSQVGQGVAGELFF
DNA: TGCGCCAGCAGCCAAGTAGGCCAGGGTGTAGCCGGGGAGCTGTTTTTT

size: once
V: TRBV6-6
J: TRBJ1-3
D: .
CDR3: CASSYGADSSGNTIYF
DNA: TGTGCCAGCAGTTACGGGGCGGATAGCTCTGGAAACACCATATATTTT

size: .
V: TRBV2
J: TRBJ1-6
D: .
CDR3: CASSFEVNSPLHF
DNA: TGTGCCAGCAGTTTTGAGGTGAATTCACCCCTCCACTTT

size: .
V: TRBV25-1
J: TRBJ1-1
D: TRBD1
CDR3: CASSERGQIEAFF
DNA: TGTGCCAGCAGTGAAAGGGGACAGATAGAAGCTTTCTTT

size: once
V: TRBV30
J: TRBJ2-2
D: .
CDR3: CAWSLLVNTGELFF
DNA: TGTGCCTGGAGCCTACTAGTAAACACCGGGGAGCTGTTTTTT

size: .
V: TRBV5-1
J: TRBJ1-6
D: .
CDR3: CASSSDPAGSPLHF
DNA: TGCGCCAGCAGCTCCGACCCGGCAGGTTCACCCCTCCACTTT

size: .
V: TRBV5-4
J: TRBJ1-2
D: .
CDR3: CASSLDVGDYGYTF
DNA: TGTGCCAGCAGCTTGGATGTAGGGGATTATGGCTACACCTTC

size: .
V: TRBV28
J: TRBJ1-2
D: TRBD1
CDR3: CASSSIDRGERDGYTF
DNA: TGTGCCAGCAGTTCCATTGACAGGGGGGAAAGGGATGGCTACACCTTC

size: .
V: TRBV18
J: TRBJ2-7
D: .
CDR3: CASSPSILGGDEQYF
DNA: TGTGCCAGCTCACCCTCTATTCTTGGCGGGGACGAGCAGTACTTC

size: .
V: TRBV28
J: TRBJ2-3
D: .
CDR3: CASGPDGGDLDTQYF
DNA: TGTGCCAGCGGTCCTGACGGGGGAGATCTAGATACGCAGTATTTT

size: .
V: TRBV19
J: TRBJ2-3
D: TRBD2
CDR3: CASSTGGPDTQYF
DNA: TGTGCCAGTAGTACGGGGGGGCCAGATACGCAGTATTTT

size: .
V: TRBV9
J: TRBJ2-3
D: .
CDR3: CASSVQGGGDTQYF
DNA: TGTGCCAGCAGCGTACAGGGTGGGGGGGATACGCAGTATTTT

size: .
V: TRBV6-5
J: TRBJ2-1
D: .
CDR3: CASSYLREGATEQFF
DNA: TGTGCCAGCAGTTACCTCCGGGAGGGGGCAACTGAGCAGTTCTTC

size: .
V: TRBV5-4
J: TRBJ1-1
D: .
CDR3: CASSFMANTEAFF
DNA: TGTGCCAGCAGCTTCATGGCCAACACTGAAGCTTTCTTT

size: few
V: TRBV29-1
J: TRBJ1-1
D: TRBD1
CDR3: CSVNRDRNTEAFF
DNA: TGCAGCGTTAACCGGGACAGAAACACTGAAGCTTTCTTT

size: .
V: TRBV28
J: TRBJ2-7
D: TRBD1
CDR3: CASNLARTGAYEQYF
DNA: TGTGCCAGCAATTTGGCCAGGACAGGGGCATACGAGCAGTACTTC

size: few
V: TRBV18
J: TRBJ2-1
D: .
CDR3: CASSPQELNNEQFF
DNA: TGTGCCAGCTCACCACAGGAGTTGAACAATGAGCAGTTCTTC

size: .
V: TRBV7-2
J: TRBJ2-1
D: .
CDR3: CASSLALGSSYNEQFF
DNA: TGTGCCAGCAGCTTAGCGTTAGGGAGCTCCTACAATGAGCAGTTCTTC

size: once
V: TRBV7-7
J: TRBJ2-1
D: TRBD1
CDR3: CASSSGQGANEQFF
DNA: TGTGCCAGCAGCTCCGGACAGGGCGCGAATGAGCAGTTCTTC

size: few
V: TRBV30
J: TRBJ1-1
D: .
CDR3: CAWSKQLNTEAFF
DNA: TGTGCCTGGAGTAAACAGTTGAACACTGAAGCTTTCTTT

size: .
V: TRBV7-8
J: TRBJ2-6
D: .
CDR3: CASSLGVAANVLTF
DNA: TGTGCCAGCAGCTTAGGAGTAGCTGCCAACGTCCTGACTTTC

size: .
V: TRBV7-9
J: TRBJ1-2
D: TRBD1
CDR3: CASSPLRDREGAYGYTF
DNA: TGTGCCAGCAGCCCCCTCCGGGACAGGGAAGGGGCCTATGGCTACACCTTC

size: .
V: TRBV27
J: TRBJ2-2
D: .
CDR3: CASSWQGYTGELFF
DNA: TGTGCCAGCAGTTGGCAGGGTTACACCGGGGAGCTGTTTTTT

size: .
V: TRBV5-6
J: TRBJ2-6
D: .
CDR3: CASSLARGTSGANVLTF
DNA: TGTGCCAGCAGCTTGGCCAGGGGAACTTCTGGGGCCAACGTCCTGACTTTC

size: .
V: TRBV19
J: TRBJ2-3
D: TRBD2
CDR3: CASSIREQGALRTSGISTDTQYF
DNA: TGTGCCAGTAGTATCCGGGAACAGGGGGCTTTAAGGACTAGCGGGATAAGCACAGATACGCAGTATTTT

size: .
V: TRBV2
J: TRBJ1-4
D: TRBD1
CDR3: CASIPGTGINEKLFF
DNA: TGTGCCAGCATCCCCGGGACAGGGATTAATGAAAAACTGTTTTTT

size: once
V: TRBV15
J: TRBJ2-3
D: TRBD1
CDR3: CATRGLPPDRGGRERGADTQYF
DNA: TGTGCCACCAGGGGATTACCACCGGACAGGGGCGGGCGGGAGAGAGGGGCAGATACGCAGTATTTT

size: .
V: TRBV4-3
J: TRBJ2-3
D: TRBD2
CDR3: CASTPRVAGTDTQYF
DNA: TGCGCCAGCACCCCCCGGGTAGCGGGGACAGATACGCAGTATTTT

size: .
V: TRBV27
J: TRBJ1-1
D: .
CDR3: CASRLDRLNTEAFF
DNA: TGTGCCAGCAGACTGGACAGACTGAACACTGAAGCTTTCTTT

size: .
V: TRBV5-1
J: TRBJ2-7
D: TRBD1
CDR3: CASSDREHSYEQYF
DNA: TGCGCCAGCAGCGACAGGGAACACTCCTACGAGCAGTACTTC

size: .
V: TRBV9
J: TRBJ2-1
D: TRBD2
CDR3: CASSVQPGASGLNEQFF
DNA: TGTGCCAGCAGCGTCCAACCCGGGGCTAGCGGGTTGAATGAGCAGTTCTTC

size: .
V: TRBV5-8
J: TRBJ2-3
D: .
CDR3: CASRRDSFTDTQYF
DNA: TGTGCCAGCAGGCGGGACAGCTTCACAGATACGCAGTATTTT

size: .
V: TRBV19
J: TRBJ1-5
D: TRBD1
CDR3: CASSLDRGQQPQHF
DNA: TGTGCCAGTAGTTTGGACAGGGGGCAGCAGCCCCAGCATTTT

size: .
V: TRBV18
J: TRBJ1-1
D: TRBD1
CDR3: CASSTQGSGTEAFF
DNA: TGTGCCAGCTCGACACAGGGGTCGGGCACTGAAGCTTTCTTT

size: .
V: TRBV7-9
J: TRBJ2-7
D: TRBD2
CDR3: CASSPSGTSGSYEQYF
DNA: TGTGCCAGCAGCCCATCTGGGACTAGCGGCTCCTACGAGCAGTACTTC

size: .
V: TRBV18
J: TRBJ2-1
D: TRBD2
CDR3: CASSPEIGRNNEQFF
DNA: TGTGCCAGCTCTCCTGAAATCGGGAGGAACAATGAGCAGTTCTTC

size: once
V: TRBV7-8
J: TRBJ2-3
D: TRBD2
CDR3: CASSFRSGGADTQYF
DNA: TGTGCCAGCAGCTTTCGTAGCGGGGGGGCAGATACGCAGTATTTT

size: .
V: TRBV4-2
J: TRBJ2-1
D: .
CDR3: CASSHLLGDTSSSYNEQFF
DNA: TGTGCCAGCAGCCACCTCCTCGGGGACACCTCGAGCTCCTACAATGAGCAGTTCTTC

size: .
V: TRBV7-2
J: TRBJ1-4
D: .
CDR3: CASTKTGSGNEKLFF
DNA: TGTGCCAGCACCAAAACAGGGAGTGGAAATGAAAAACTGTTTTTT

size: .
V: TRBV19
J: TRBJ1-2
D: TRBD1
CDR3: CASRKQGAHGYTF
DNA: TGTGCCAGTAGAAAACAGGGGGCCCATGGCTACACCTTC

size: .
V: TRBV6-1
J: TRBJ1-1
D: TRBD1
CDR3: CASKTTGPNTEAFF
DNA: TGTGCCAGCAAGACGACAGGGCCCAACACTGAAGCTTTCTTT

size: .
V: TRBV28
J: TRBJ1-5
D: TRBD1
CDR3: CASSLRTGNSNQPQHF
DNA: TGTGCCAGCAGTTTACGGACAGGGAATAGCAATCAGCCCCAGCATTTT

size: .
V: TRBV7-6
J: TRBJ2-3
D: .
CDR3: CASSLGSGGTDTQYF
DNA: TGTGCCAGCAGCTTAGGTTCGGGAGGCACAGATACGCAGTATTTT

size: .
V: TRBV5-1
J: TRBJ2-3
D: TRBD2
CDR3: CASSAGLGGDTQYF
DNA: TGCGCCAGCAGCGCGGGACTAGGGGGAGATACGCAGTATTTT

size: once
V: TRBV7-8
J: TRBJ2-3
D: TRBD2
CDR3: CASSPKLAGREDTQYF
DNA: TGTGCCAGCAGCCCGAAGCTAGCGGGGCGAGAAGATACGCAGTATTTT

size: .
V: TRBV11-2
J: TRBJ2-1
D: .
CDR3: CASSPKGGGLVNEQFF
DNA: TGTGCCAGCAGCCCAAAAGGGGGGGGATTGGTCAATGAGCAGTTCTTC

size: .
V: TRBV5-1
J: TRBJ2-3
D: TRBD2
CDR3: CASSLAGLAGGGDTQYF
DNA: TGCGCCAGCAGCTTGGCCGGACTAGCGGGAGGAGGAGATACGCAGTATTTT